The entry below describes one TCR beta chain. What this receptor recognizes is not known. No base quality values were provided; no much bigger clone lies one nucleotide off. The donors belonged to the validation cohort of about 130 subjects, which was separate from the approximately 680-subject first cohort. Receptor amplification or capture employed the immunoSEQ multiplex PCR assay. The study's own analysis went as follows. A statistical classification framework was built to diagnose cytomegalovirus status from the catalog of TCR beta chain sequences. This immuneACCESS table, as held by TCRdb, lists in-frame sequences with V and J called but not all clones. Of the missing ones, under half trace to an unresolved V gene in checked studies; the others have no known cause. V, J and clone size were drawn from that table, and D and trimming were deduced from the DNA. This sample is represented by 110,000 or so clones; approximately 96% of them were singletons. The ten largest clones add up to roughly 0.67% of the sample.

Reading the germline V gene gives CDR1 MNHNS and CDR2 SASEGT. Here V drops 6 bases and J drops 6 bases, and the junction holds 10 bases not matched to any gene. Inclusive of the bounding cysteine and phenylalanine, the CDR3 is 15 residues long. Only CDR3 DNA remains: 45 bases, in frame from the first base. The data are from a study of cytomegalovirus exposure and HLA in healthy donors (dated by TCRdb to about 2017). General notes on the study: According to a later analysis, the 120 or so validation repertoires were produced on the same platform as the 680 or so repertoires of the first cohort. The study aimed to test whether cataloging public T cell receptors could reveal signatures of past pathogen exposure. Along with the roughly 670-subject first cohort, a separate validation cohort of over a hundred different subjects was used. High-throughput TCR immunosequencing, statistical association of individual TCRs with disease status, and machine learning were combined to predict cytomegalovirus infection status. Results and caveats for the whole study, not just this receptor: The classifier was reported to diagnose cytomegalovirus status with high specificity and sensitivity in both the original cohort and the validation cohort. Of the cluster scores, 94% were above 0 in a later analysis, which found that TCRs clustered in the first cohort also tended to co-occur in the 110 or so validation repertoires. All 110 or so repertoires were used to score co-occurrence in the validation cohort in a later analysis, because that analysis had no HLA typing for the cohort. A total of 150 to 200 TCR beta chains were listed by the study as associated with cytomegalovirus. A few of the identified cytomegalovirus-associated TCR beta chains were confirmed in vitro to be specific for cytomegalovirus antigens. Across donors, most TCR sequences were observed very rarely, whereas some public TCRs were present in many individuals. It was suggested by the authors that the approach could potentially be generalized to other disease states and immunological phenotypes.

Sequenced input: PBMCs. The chain uses TRBV6-1 and TRBJ2-1, with 8 bases matching TRBD2. The source is a woman aged 18-29 years in good health and CMV-seronegative. CDR3 reads: CASRGWGSGVNEQFF. In nucleotide form, the sequence is TGTGCCAGCAGGGGTTGGGGTAGCGGGGTCAATGAGCAGTTCTTC.